This T cell receptor beta chain originates from a study of tumor-infiltrating lymphocytes in primary liver carcinoma. Study summary: Samples gave roughly 3.5 to 8 million productive TCRbeta reads, similar across tissue types.

Germline V CDR1 and CDR2: SGHNT, YENEEA. The CDR3 region is 12 residues in length, termini included. Without any cell sorting, roughly 20-30 mg of bulk tissue yielded co-extracted RNA and DNA. The cohort consisted of patients whose primary liver carcinoma was surgically resected. Comments on this clonotype: The antigen remains undetermined. The conserved closing phenylalanine or tryptophan is absent in this CDR3, likely reflecting a read error. It is unclear where the CDR3 begins or ends on the DNA, so no DNA is shown, and the CDR3 is as TCRdb lists it.

Constant-region priming of 500 ng total RNA yielded TCR beta cDNA. Libraries of TCR beta came from three nested multiplex PCR rounds with slightly modified ARM-PCR. PCR rounds one and two used TRBV1-TRBV30 forward primers with a C-beta reverse primer for approximately 10 cycles each. MiXCR was run by TCRdb on the multiplex PCR reads, yielding one entry per CDR3 protein. The profile shows 90,000 to 110,000 distinct CDR3 sequences, roughly 80% of them singletons. General study points: Tumor region pairs shared more overlap than did tumor-adjacent and tumor-blood pairs. Only about 7-25% of top clones appeared in all five tumor regions.

The sequencing sample was made of liver tumor tissue from sampling region 3. The subset denotes: tumor region T3, left-lateral pole. The chain joins TRBV11-3 to TRBJ2-1. The TCR sequence derives from a middle-aged man with primary liver carcinoma and hepatitis B virus infection. The CDR3 region is CASSLTATEQII.